The source of this T cell receptor beta chain is a study of sequential checkpoint blockade in melanoma. This CDR3 is 18 amino acids long. V lost 1 base and J lost 7, with 22 bases in between. Germline assignment: CDR1 SGHVS and CDR2 FQNEAQ. TCRdb's table, derived via immunoSEQ multiplex PCR, lists solely in-frame clones and lacks some. The top ten clones hold 15% to 20% of a sample with some 19,000 clones, 69% of them seen once. Treatment given: randomized to nivolumab then ipilimumab (arm A) or the reverse (arm B). Sample: CD8+ T cells sorted from blood (inferred from file names), taken from a patient given nivolumab and ipilimumab in sequence. This rearrangement joins TRBV7-8 to TRBJ2-2, with D tentatively TRBD2 (6 bases). The sequence derives from a human donor with melanoma. The CDR3 here is CASSLVMRGVRDVGELFF. In DNA form, the CDR3 reads TGTGCCAGCAGCTTAGTTATGCGGGGCGTGCGGGATGTCGGGGAGCTGTTTTTT.